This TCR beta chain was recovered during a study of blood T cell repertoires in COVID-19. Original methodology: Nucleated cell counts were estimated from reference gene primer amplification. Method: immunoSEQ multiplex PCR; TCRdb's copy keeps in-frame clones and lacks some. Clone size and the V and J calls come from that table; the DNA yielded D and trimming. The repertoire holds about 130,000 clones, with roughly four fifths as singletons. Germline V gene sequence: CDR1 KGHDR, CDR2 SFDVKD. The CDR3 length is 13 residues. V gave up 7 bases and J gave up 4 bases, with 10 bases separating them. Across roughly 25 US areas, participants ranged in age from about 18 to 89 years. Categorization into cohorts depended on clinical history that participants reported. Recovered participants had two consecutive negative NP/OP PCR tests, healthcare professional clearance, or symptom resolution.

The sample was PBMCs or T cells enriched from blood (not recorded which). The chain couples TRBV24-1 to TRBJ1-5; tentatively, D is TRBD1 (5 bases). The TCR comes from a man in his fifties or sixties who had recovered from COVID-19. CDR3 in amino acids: CATRGGGNQPQHF. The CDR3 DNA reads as TGTGCCACCAGGGGTGGGGGGAATCAGCCCCAGCATTTT.